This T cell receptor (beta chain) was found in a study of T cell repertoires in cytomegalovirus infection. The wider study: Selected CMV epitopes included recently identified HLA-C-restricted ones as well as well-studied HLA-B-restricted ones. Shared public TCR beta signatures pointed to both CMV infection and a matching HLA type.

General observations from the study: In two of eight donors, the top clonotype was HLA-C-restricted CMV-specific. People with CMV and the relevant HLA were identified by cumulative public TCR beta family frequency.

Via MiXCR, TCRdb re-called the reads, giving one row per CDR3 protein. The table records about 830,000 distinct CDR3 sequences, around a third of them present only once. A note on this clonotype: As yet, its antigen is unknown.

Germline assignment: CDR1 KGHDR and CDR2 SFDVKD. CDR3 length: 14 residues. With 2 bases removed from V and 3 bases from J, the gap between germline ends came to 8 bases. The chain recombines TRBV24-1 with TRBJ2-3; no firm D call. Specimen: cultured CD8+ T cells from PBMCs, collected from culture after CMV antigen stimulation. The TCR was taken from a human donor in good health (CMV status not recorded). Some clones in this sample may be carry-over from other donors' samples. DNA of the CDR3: TGTGCCACCAGTGATTGGGGTGGGACAGATACGCAGTATTTT. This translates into CATSDWGGTDTQYF.